This T cell receptor beta chain was retrieved from a study of cytomegalovirus exposure and HLA in healthy donors. Study summary: The early release's HLA-typed donors yielded 70 million to 85 million unique TCRs.

Healthy bone marrow donors made up the donor group. The PCR was carried out with 60 Vbeta primers and 13 Jbeta primers. The data were produced by immunoSEQ multiplex PCR, yet TCRdb's version contains in-frame clones alone and is incomplete. The profile covers just over 200,000 clones, with 80% to 85% appearing a single time and approximately 2.5% taken by the ten largest. This receptor was identified in a woman aged 40 to 50 in good health and CMV-seronegative. Material: PBMCs.

The CDR3, as DNA: TGCGCCAGCGGAGAGGGTAGGGGACAGGGTCTCTCCTACGAGCAGTACTTC. It translates to CASGEGRGQGLSYEQYF. The chain links TRBV5-1 to TRBJ2-7; 9 nucleotides agree with TRBD1. J lost 0 bases, V lost 7 bases, and 14 bases had no gene match. The germline V gene encodes CDR1 SGHRS and CDR2 YFSETQ. The CDR3 length is 17 residues.